This passage covers 18 T cell receptor beta chains from one sample sequenced in a study of CD8+CD57+ T cells in acquired aplastic anemia. Using genomic DNA as the template, TCR beta VDJ and CDR3 profiling was carried out. TCRdb re-derived calls from the reads in MiXCR, one entry per CDR3 protein. This table has some 190,000 distinct CDR3 sequences, approximately 46% appearing once. Material for sequencing was sorted CD4+, CD8+, or CD8+CD57+ T cells (not recorded which) from PBMCs. These receptors were collected from a human donor in good health.

This clonotype has ten or more counts. The genes are TRBV7-8 and TRBJ1-1, with D hard to call. With 1 base removed from V and 7 bases from J, the gap between germline ends came to 10 bases. The CDR3 sequence is 13 residues long. Germline V lookup: CDR1 SGHVS, CDR2 FQNEAQ. The CDR3 loop is CASSLGGRDEAFF. CDR3 coding DNA: TGTGCCAGCAGCTTAGGAGGTCGGGATGAAGCTTTCTTT.

V and J are TRBV2 and TRBJ2-7; perhaps TRBD1 as D (6 bases). Trimming shortened V by 3 bases and J by 2 bases, and 11 bases separated the two germline ends. Per germline, CDR1 SNHLY and CDR2 FYNNEI. The CDR3 contains 14 residues. CDR3 in DNA: TGTGCCAGCAGTGAGTTGACAGGAGCCTACGAGCAGTACTTC. Amino acid sequence: CASSELTGAYEQYF.

This chain joins TRBV25-1 and TRBJ2-1, with 14 bases that match TRBD2. The CDR3 totals 19 residues. Germline trimming cut 3 bases from V and 2 bases from J; bases unmatched to any gene: 9. Looked up from germline, CDR1 is MGHDK and CDR2 is SYGVNS. The DNA of the CDR3 is TGTGCCAGCAGTGAGTTATCCGGGACTAGCGGGAGAACCTACAATGAGCAGTTCTTC. Protein sequence: CASSELSGTSGRTYNEQFF.

This clonotype has a handful of counts. The genes are TRBV6-1 and TRBJ2-1, with D possibly TRBD2 on 5 matching bases. Germline CDR1 is MNHNS and CDR2 is SASEGT. V gave up 5 bases and J gave up 0 bases, with 11 bases separating them. This CDR3 has 15 residues. In DNA form, the CDR3 reads TGTGCCAGCAGTCTTACTAGGAGCTCCTACAATGAGCAGTTCTTC. This codes for CASSLTRSSYNEQFF.

The CDR3: CASRGQIDEKLFF. For the CDR3, the DNA is TGTGCCAGCAGGGGACAGATAGATGAAAAACTGTTTTTT. This sequence joins TRBV25-1 and TRBJ1-4; 7 bases align to TRBD1. V gave up 6 bases and J gave up 6 bases; unmatched junction bases: 4. Germline lookup yields CDR1 MGHDK and CDR2 SYGVNS. The CDR3 loop spans 13 amino acids.

Concerning this clonotype: A much larger clone sits a single nucleotide away, making a read error possible. The chain employs TRBV5-4 and TRBJ1-2, with D unclear. V lost 3 bases, J lost 9 bases, and 15 bases lay in between. The CDR3 loop spans 13 amino acids. Germline loops: CDR1 SGHNT, CDR2 YYREEE (reference sequence). CDR3 nucleotide sequence: TGTGCCAGCAGCTCCTCTACCACCGGAAGCTACACCTTC. Its protein product is CASSSSTTGSYTF. Looking up the rest from reference TRBV5-4 and TRBJ1-2 gives the full variable domain: ETGVTQSPTHLIKTRGQQVTLRCSSQSGHNTVSWYQQALGQGPQFIFQYYREEENGRGNFPPRFSGLQFPNYSSELNVNALELDDSALYLCASSSSTTGSYTFGSGTRLTVV.

This chain connects TRBV18 to TRBJ2-1; no definite D call. Germline CDR1 KGHSH, CDR2 LQKENI. The CDR3 sequence is 14 residues long. Trimming removed 1 base at V and 5 bases at J, with 9 bases between. The CDR3 sequence: CASSPRGTNNEQFF. The CDR3 DNA reads TGTGCCAGCTCACCACGGGGAACCAACAATGAGCAGTTCTTC.

This chain links TRBV15 with TRBJ2-3; the match to TRBD2 covers 9 bases. Looked up from germline, CDR1 is LNHNV and CDR2 is YYDKDF (reference sequence). V dropped 0 bases and J dropped 5; count of bases not matched to a gene: 3. The CDR3 spans 15 residues. The DNA for the CDR3 is TGTGCCACCAGCAGAGAGGCGGGAGGGAGAGATACGCAGTATTTT. Amino acids: CATSREAGGRDTQYF. Combining the CDR3 with reference TRBV15 and TRBJ2-3 gives the whole variable domain DAMVIQNPRYQVTQFGKPVTLSCSQTLNHNVMYWYQQKSSQAPKLLFHYYDKDFNNEADTPDNFQSRRPNTSFCFLDIRSPGLGDTAMYLCATSREAGGRDTQYFGPGTRLTVL.

The CDR3 spells CASSATWNSYNEQFF. The CDR3, as DNA: TGTGCCAGCAGCGCGACATGGAACTCCTACAATGAGCAGTTCTTC. The V gene is TRBV6-1, the J gene TRBJ2-1; D gene unclear. Deletions cut 6 bases from V and 0 bases from J, with 12 bases between. The CDR3 sequence is 15 residues long. Germline assignment: CDR1 MNHNS and CDR2 SASEGT.

In DNA form, the CDR3 reads TGCAGCGTTGCAGGACTAGCGGGGACCTACGAGCAGTACTTC. Its protein product is CSVAGLAGTYEQYF. The chain combines TRBV29-1 with TRBJ2-7, with 12 bases aligning to TRBD2. CDR3 length: 14 residues. The germline CDR1 and CDR2 sequences are SQVTM and ANQGSEA. V gave up 4 bases and J gave up 2 bases; unmatched junction bases: 3.

The J gene is TRBJ1-2, the V gene TRBV3-1; D may be TRBD1 (5 bases). The CDR3 covers 15 residues. With 5 bases removed from V and 6 bases from J, the gap between germline ends came to 19 bases. The germline CDR1 and CDR2 sequences are LGHDT and YNNKEL (reference sequence). CDR3: CASSTRTRGVDGYTF. Here the CDR3 DNA reads TGTGCCAGCAGCACTCGGACGAGAGGGGTCGATGGCTACACCTTC.

The chain recombines TRBV12-3 or TRBV12-4 with TRBJ2-2; D possibly corresponds to TRBD2 (5 bases). The CDR3 extends over 15 amino acids. Deletions cut 10 bases from V and 0 bases from J, with 15 bases between. In nucleotides, the CDR3 is TGTGCCAACCCAGGACTCGATGCGAACACCGGGGAGCTGTTTTTT. Its protein product is CANPGLDANTGELFF.

On this clonotype: A read error may account for a junction end that differs from germline. This chain links TRBV24-1 with TRBJ2-1, with no clear D. CDR3 length equals 12 residues. Germline V gene lookup returns CDR1 KGHDR and CDR2 SFDVKD. The CDR3 loop is CATSDFKDEQLF. In DNA, the CDR3 is TGTGCCACCAGTGATTTCAAGGATGAGCAGCTCTTC.

The gene calls are TRBV18 and TRBJ2-5; the match to TRBD1 covers 8 bases. Germline CDR1 is KGHSH and CDR2 is LQKENI. Unmatched junction bases numbered 7, after V lost 3 bases and J lost 4 bases. The length of the CDR3 is 15 residues. The CDR3 bases are TGTGCCAGCTCACCTCAGGGGGCTGCTGGAGAGACCCAGTACTTC. Its translation is CASSPQGAAGETQYF.

This clonotype has a count of ten or more. The gene calls are TRBV10-2 and TRBJ1-5, with 8 bases matching TRBD1. Germline lookup yields CDR1 WSHSY and CDR2 SAAADI. This CDR3 is 14 amino acids long. After removal of 5 bases from V and 4 bases from J, the junction contained 4 bases not matched to a gene. For the CDR3, the DNA is TGCGCCAGCAGTCTCGGGACAGGTAATCAGCCCCAGCATTTT. It codes for CASSLGTGNQPQHF.

To note about this clonotype: A much larger clone lies a single base off, so this may be a read error. The chain carries TRBV5-1 and TRBJ1-1; possible D gene TRBD1, 6 bases. CDR3 length: 14 residues. CDR1 and CDR2 from the germline V gene are SGHRS and YFSETQ. Here the CDR3 reads CACSQTGRNTEAFF. CDR3 DNA sequence: TGCGCCTGCAGCCAAACAGGGAGAAACACTGAAGCTTTCTTT.

Many counts were recorded for this clonotype. The genes are TRBV7-9 and TRBJ2-7; 15 nucleotides line up with TRBD2. The CDR3 sequence is 15 residues long. The germline V gene encodes CDR1 SEHNR and CDR2 FQNEAQ (reference sequence). The V and J ends lost 5 bases and 4 bases, in that order; junction bases with no gene match: 3. The CDR3 here is CASSHGTSGRYEQYF. The CDR3 bases are TGTGCCAGCAGCCACGGGACTAGCGGGAGGTACGAGCAGTACTTC. Filled out from reference TRBV7-9 and TRBJ2-7, the complete variable domain reads DTGVSQNPRHKITKRGQNVTFRCDPISEHNRLYWYRQTLGQGPEFLTYFQNEAQLEKSRLLSDRFSAERPKGSFSTLEIQRTEQGDSAMYLCASSHGTSGRYEQYFGPGTRLTVT.

At least ten counts were recorded for this clonotype. This chain connects TRBV6-1 to TRBJ1-2; D might be TRBD1 (5 bases). Trimming removed 4 bases from V and 5 bases from J, with 8 bases in between. The CDR3 totals 12 residues. Germline V lookup: CDR1 MNHNS, CDR2 SASEGT. CDR3 in amino acids: CASSGQGYGYTF. The CDR3 nucleotides are TGTGCCAGCAGTGGGCAGGGATATGGCTACACCTTC.